The clone carrying this T cell receptor beta chain was seen only once. TCRdb's copy holds only in-frame clones and misses some; the assay was immunoSEQ multiplex PCR. The sample has 220,000 or so clones; 89% are singletons. The data derive from a study of blood T cell repertoires in COVID-19. Germline lookup yields CDR1 LGHNA and CDR2 YSLEER. V lost 1 base, J lost 2 bases, and 17 bases lay in between. CDR3 size: 18 residues. The sequence came from a man aged 60 to 75 who had recovered from COVID-19. Sequenced sample: peripheral blood. This rearrangement joins TRBV4-3 to TRBJ2-2; tentative D call: TRBD2 (5 bases). The CDR3 sequence is CASSQVPGEVRNTGELFF. In nucleotides, the CDR3 is TGCGCCAGCAGCCAAGTACCCGGGGAAGTGAGAAACACCGGGGAGCTGTTTTTT.